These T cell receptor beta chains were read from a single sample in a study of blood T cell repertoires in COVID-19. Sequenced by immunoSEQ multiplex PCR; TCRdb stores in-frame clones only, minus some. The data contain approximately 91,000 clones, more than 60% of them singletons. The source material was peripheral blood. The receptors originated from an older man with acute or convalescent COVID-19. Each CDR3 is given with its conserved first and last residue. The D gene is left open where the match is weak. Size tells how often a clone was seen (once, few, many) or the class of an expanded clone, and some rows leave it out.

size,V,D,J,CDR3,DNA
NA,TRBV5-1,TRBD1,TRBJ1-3,CASSQGTGGGNTIYF,TGCGCCAGCAGCCAGGGGACAGGGGGTGGAAACACCATATATTTT
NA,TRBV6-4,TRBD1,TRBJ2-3,CASSDSGQGADTQYF,TGTGCCAGCAGTGACTCCGGACAGGGGGCAGATACGCAGTATTTT
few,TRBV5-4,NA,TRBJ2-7,CASSLAPVYEQYF,TGTGCCAGCAGCTTGGCTCCTGTCTACGAGCAGTACTTC
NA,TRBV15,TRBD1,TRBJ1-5,CATSRGQGAGDQPQHF,TGTGCCACCAGCAGAGGCCAGGGGGCAGGGGATCAGCCCCAGCATTTT
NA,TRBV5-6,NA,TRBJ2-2,CASSLAARAGELFF,TGTGCCAGCAGCTTGGCCGCCAGGGCCGGGGAGCTGTTTTTT
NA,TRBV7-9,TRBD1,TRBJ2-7,CASSLQQGAREQYF,TGTGCCAGCAGCCTACAACAGGGGGCGAGGGAGCAGTACTTC
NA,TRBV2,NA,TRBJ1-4,CASSRDIATNEKLFF,TGTGCCAGCAGTAGGGACATCGCAACTAATGAAAAACTGTTTTTT
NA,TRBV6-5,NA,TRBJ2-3,CASTPRPGIQYF,TGTGCCAGCACCCCAAGACCGGGGATACAGTATTTT
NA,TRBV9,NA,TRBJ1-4,CASSVGGGDQGYEKLFF,TGTGCCAGCAGCGTAGGGGGAGGGGACCAAGGGTATGAAAAACTGTTTTTT
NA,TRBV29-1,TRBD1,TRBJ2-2,CSVPTDRANTGELFF,TGCAGCGTTCCCACAGACAGGGCGAACACCGGGGAGCTGTTTTTT
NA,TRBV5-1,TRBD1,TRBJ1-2,CASSFDQTGAFGYTF,TGCGCCAGCAGCTTCGACCAGACAGGGGCTTTCGGCTACACCTTC
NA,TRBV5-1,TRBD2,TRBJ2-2,CASGFLVAGTTGELFF,TGCGCCAGCGGGTTCCTCGTAGCGGGAACCACCGGGGAGCTGTTTTTT
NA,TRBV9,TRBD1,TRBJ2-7,CASSPRTGTYEQYF,TGTGCCAGCAGCCCTCGGACAGGGACCTACGAGCAGTACTTC
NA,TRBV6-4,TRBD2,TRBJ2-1,CASSATSGSVRFNEQFF,TGTGCCAGCAGTGCTACTAGCGGGAGCGTACGATTTAATGAGCAGTTCTTC
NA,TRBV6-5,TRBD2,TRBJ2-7,CASSYGTSGRVYEQYF,TGTGCCAGCAGTTACGGGACTAGCGGGAGGGTTTACGAGCAGTACTTC
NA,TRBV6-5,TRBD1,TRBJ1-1,CASGEQGVNTEAFF,TGTGCCAGCGGGGAACAGGGGGTGAACACTGAAGCTTTCTTT
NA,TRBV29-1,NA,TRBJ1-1,CSVGPGWGMNTEAFF,TGCAGCGTTGGGCCAGGGTGGGGTATGAACACTGAAGCTTTCTTT
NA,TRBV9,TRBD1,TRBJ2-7,CASSVGADRISYEQYF,TGTGCCAGCAGCGTAGGGGCGGACAGGATATCCTACGAGCAGTACTTC
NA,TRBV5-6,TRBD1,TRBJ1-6,CASSFSGTEGTLTLHF,TGTGCCAGCAGCTTCTCCGGGACAGAGGGTACTTTAACCCTCCACTTT
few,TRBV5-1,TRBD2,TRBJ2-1,CASSPTSGRNNEQFF,TGCGCCAGCAGCCCGACTAGCGGGAGAAACAATGAGCAGTTCTTC
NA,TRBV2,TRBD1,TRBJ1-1,CASRASTGSSAEAFF,TGTGCCAGCAGAGCCTCGACAGGGTCCAGCGCTGAAGCTTTCTTT
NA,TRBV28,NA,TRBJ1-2,CASSLNRFPYGYTF,TGTGCCAGCAGTTTAAACAGGTTCCCGTATGGCTACACCTTC
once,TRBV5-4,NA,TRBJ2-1,CASSPTGDSYNEQFF,TGTGCCAGCAGCCCGACAGGTGATTCCTACAATGAGCAGTTCTTC
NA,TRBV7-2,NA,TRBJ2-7,CASSLDLPYEQYF,TGTGCCAGCAGCTTAGACCTACCCTACGAGCAGTACTTC
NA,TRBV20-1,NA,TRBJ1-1,CSARDHAFF,TGCAGTGCTAGAGATCATGCTTTCTTT
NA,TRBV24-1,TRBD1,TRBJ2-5,CATSDFTGGVETQYF,TGTGCCACCAGTGACTTCACAGGGGGCGTGGAGACCCAGTACTTC
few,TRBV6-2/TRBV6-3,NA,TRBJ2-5,CASSYRTKLETQYF,TGTGCCAGCAGTTACAGGACTAAACTTGAGACCCAGTACTTC
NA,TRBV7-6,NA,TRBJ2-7,CASSLATDRAYEQYF,TGTGCCAGCAGCTTAGCGACTGACCGGGCCTACGAGCAGTACTTC
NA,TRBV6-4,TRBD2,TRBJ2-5,CASTSPGTSGCWGGETQYF,TGTGCCAGCACCTCCCCCGGGACTAGCGGGTGCTGGGGGGGAGAGACCCAGTACTTC
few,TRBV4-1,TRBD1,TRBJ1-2,CASSQGQGAPFYGYTF,TGCGCCAGCAGCCAGGGGCAGGGGGCTCCCTTTTATGGCTACACCTTC
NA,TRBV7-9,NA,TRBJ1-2,CASSLLHSGRYTF,TGTGCCAGCAGCTTACTACATTCAGGTCGCTACACCTTC
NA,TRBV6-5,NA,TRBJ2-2,CASSRRREDGELFF,TGTGCCAGCAGCCGACGGAGGGAGGACGGGGAGCTGTTTTTT
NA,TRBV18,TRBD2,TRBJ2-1,CASSPPKNGLAGESGANEQFF,TGTGCCAGCTCACCACCCAAGAATGGACTAGCGGGAGAGAGTGGTGCCAATGAGCAGTTCTTC
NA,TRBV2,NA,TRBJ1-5,CASSGGGRRNQPQHF,TGTGCCAGCAGTGGGGGAGGGCGGCGGAATCAGCCCCAGCATTTT
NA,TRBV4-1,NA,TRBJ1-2,CASSQVGRRAYGYTF,TGCGCCAGCAGCCAAGTGGGTAGGCGGGCCTATGGCTACACCTTC
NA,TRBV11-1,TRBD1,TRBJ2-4,CASSWGQGGKNIQYF,TGTGCCAGCAGCTGGGGACAGGGAGGCAAAAACATTCAGTACTTC
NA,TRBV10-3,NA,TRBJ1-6,CAISEGTHGSPLHF,TGTGCCATCAGTGAGGGGACACACGGTTCACCCCTCCACTTT
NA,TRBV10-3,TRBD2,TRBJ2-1,CAISEASSGLYNEQFF,TGTGCCATCAGTGAGGCTTCTAGCGGACTCTACAATGAGCAGTTCTTC